This entry is about one TCR beta chain. Its antigen remains unknown. This entry belongs to a study of cytomegalovirus exposure and HLA in healthy donors. On the study more broadly: About 80 million unique TCRs, all from HLA-typed donors, were included in an early release of the data. Study-level points and caveats: The authors listed 150 to 200 TCR beta chains as cytomegalovirus-associated. Using a false discovery rate of 0.05, a later analysis showed that approximately 17,000 TCR beta sequences were associated with HLA alleles. Under in vitro conditions, three CMV-associated chains were confirmed as specific for CMV antigens.

V was pared by 3 bases and J by 8 bases, with 5 bases between. The germline V gene has CDR1 MDHEN and CDR2 SYDVKM. The CDR3 covers 12 residues. Vbeta (60) and Jbeta (13) primers were used in the PCR. Libraries were prepared by immunoSEQ multiplex PCR; TCRdb keeps only in-frame clonotypes and omits some of them. The sample has tens of thousands of clones; 78% are singletons. The origin of this receptor is a woman between 40 and 50 years old in good health and CMV-seropositive. The sample was PBMCs. The chain is built from TRBV28 and TRBJ1-6; D not certain. The CDR3 sequence is CASSFNYSPLHF. Written as DNA, the CDR3 is TGTGCCAGCAGTTTTAACTATTCACCCCTCCACTTT.